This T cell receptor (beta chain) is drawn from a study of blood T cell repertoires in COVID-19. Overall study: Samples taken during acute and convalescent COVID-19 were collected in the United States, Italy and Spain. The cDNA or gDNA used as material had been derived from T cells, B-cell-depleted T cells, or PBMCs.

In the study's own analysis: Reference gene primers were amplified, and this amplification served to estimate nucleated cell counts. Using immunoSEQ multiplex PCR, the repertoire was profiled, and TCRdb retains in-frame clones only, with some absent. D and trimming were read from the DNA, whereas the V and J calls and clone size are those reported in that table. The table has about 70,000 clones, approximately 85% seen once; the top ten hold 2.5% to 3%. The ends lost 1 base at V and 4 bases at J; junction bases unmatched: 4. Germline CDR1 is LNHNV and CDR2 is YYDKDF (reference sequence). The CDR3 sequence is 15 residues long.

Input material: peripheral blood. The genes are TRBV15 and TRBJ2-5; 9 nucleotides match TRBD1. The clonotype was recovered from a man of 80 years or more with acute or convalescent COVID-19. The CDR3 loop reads CATSRGDRVAETQYF. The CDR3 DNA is TGTGCCACCAGCAGAGGGGACAGGGTGGCAGAGACCCAGTACTTC. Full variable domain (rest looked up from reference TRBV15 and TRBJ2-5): DAMVIQNPRYQVTQFGKPVTLSCSQTLNHNVMYWYQQKSSQAPKLLFHYYDKDFNNEADTPDNFQSRRPNTSFCFLDIRSPGLGDTAMYLCATSRGDRVAETQYFGPGTRLLVL.